These 7 T cell receptor beta chains share one sample of origin, sequenced in a study of T cell responses to AZD1222 COVID-19 vaccine. The protocol was immunoSEQ multiplex PCR, while the TCRdb copy is restricted to in-frame clones and leaves out a portion. The table lists around 70,000 clones, nearly 90% of them singletons. The sample consisted of peripheral blood, taken 28 days after the second AZD1222 dose. The receptors were sampled from an adult who received the AZD1222 COVID-19 vaccine.

The chain is built from TRBV5-6 and TRBJ1-2; the D gene is possibly TRBD1 (5 bases). Trimming pared 0 bases from V and 5 bases from J, leaving 11 bases between. Looked up from germline, CDR1 is SGHDT and CDR2 is YYEEEE. This CDR3 region has 14 residues. This CDR3 is CASSLVGEGYGYTF. Here the CDR3 DNA reads TGTGCCAGCAGCTTGGTAGGGGAGGGGTATGGCTACACCTTC.

J is TRBJ1-1 and V is TRBV19; D unclear. CDR1 and CDR2 from the germline V gene are LNHDA and SQIVND (reference sequence). Trimming pared 3 bases from V and 3 bases from J, leaving 17 bases between. The CDR3 is 16 amino acids. CDR3 sequence reads: CASSIRANYLHTEAFF. Here the CDR3 DNA reads TGTGCCAGTAGTATCCGTGCCAATTATTTACACACTGAAGCTTTCTTT.

This chain links TRBV23-1 with TRBJ1-4, with 9 bases fitting TRBD1. TRBV23-1 is filed as an ORF, its function uncertain. V shed 0 bases, J shed 7 bases, and the junction held 12 bases outside the gene matches. CDR3 length: 18 amino acids. Here the CDR3 DNA reads TGCGCCAGCAGTCAATCCCGGACAGGGGCTACAAGACGTGAAAAACTGTTTTTT. Translating gives CASSQSRTGATRREKLFF.

The CDR3 loop is CASSLRSALQSETQYF. For the CDR3, the DNA is TGTGCCAGCAGCTTACGGTCGGCACTGCAATCAGAGACCCAGTACTTC. The chain uses TRBV13 and TRBJ2-5; no reliable D call. The CDR3 extends over 16 amino acids. The germline V gene has CDR1 PRHDT and CDR2 FYEKMQ (reference sequence). The ends were cut back, 2 bases at V and 4 bases at J, with 17 bases in the middle.

The chain is built from TRBV12-3 or TRBV12-4 and TRBJ2-7; 9 bases line up with TRBD2. This CDR3 has 13 amino acids. Trimming at V came to 9 bases and at J to 6 bases, leaving 9 bases not matched to a gene. This CDR3 reads CASARGLASEQYF. CDR3 bases: TGTGCCAGTGCCAGAGGACTAGCGTCCGAGCAGTACTTC.

This chain joins TRBV7-2 and TRBJ2-1; TRBD2 is a possible D gene (6 bases). This CDR3 is built from 12 residues. In germline, CDR1 is SGHTA, CDR2 FQGNSA. Trimming shortened V by 5 bases and J by 8 bases, and 10 bases separated the two germline ends. This chain's CDR3 is CASSPSGHEQFF. CDR3 nucleotides: TGTGCCAGCAGCCCCAGCGGGCATGAGCAGTTCTTC.

This chain uses TRBV7-9 with TRBJ2-1, with 7 bases lining up with TRBD1. V shed 1 base, J shed 13 bases, and the junction held 7 bases outside the gene matches. CDR1 is SEHNR, CDR2 FQNEAQ, per germline (reference sequence). This CDR3 has 13 amino acids. CDR3 sequence reads: CASSLGGTAYQFF. Here the CDR3 DNA reads TGTGCCAGCAGCTTAGGGGGGACAGCTTATCAGTTCTTC.